A selection of T cell receptor beta chains follows, all from one sample in a study of blood T cell repertoires in COVID-19. Clones were read by immunoSEQ multiplex PCR, and TCRdb kept only the in-frame ones, dropping some. The table records over 200,000 clones, approximately 90% of them present only once. Sequenced material: peripheral blood. The receptors derive from a man aged 25-45 years with COVID-19, enrolled during active disease. Each CDR3 is given with its conserved first and last residue.

cdr3_aa v_call cdr3_length
CASSLDRGGGVHFF TRBV11-2 14
CATKQGADSPLHF TRBV10-3 13
CASRPPGQGYQPQHF TRBV28 15
CASSLDGGARNEQFF TRBV18 15
CASSFQREQFF TRBV5-4 11
CASSIIGAGDSPLHF TRBV19 15
CASSLESGGPYEQYF TRBV7-2 15
CAISASHPRDTGELFF TRBV10-3 16
CASSQVGQGYYGYTF TRBV4-1 15
CASSFGQTNEKLFF TRBV5-1 14
CASLVNRPGGYTF TRBV2 13
CASSSIAGTFYEQYF TRBV7-6 15
CASSEWTTTYEQYF TRBV25-1 14
CASSSQGRTGELFF TRBV7-8 14
CASSLNRDRSNFF TRBV27 13
CSAEGGRPQTDTQYF TRBV29-1 15
CASSISGGRGPPEWEQYF TRBV7-9 18
CASSSTGAGNEQFF TRBV5-4 14
CASSQQGQGGDEQYF TRBV4-2 15
CSVELQGPPEGYTF TRBV29-1 14
CASTTTGGINSPLHF TRBV6-6 15
CAISARTDSEKLFF TRBV10-3 14
CASTRKVSGRAEEQYF TRBV5-4 16
CASSLGGGAFYNEQFF TRBV5-4 16
CASISGLAGGDEQFF TRBV6-5 15
CASSLTGTVDQPQHF TRBV28 15
CASSPGTRSGANVLTF TRBV19 16
CSVDTGQPNTEAFF TRBV29-1 14
CASSSRGARNEQFF TRBV27 14
CASREDLDTGELFF TRBV2 14
CASSRNRGVNQPQHF TRBV19 15
CASSPGRNPLVIRTDTQYF TRBV5-1 19
CASSLVQGSNYGYTF TRBV11-2 15
CASSSGQGTNTEAFF TRBV5-1 15
CASSPYGSFGQGGTEAFF TRBV28 18
CASSRGRNTEAFF TRBV19 13
CASSMALDYGYTF TRBV28 13
CASSTLGTTSNEQFF TRBV27 15
CASQRLAGSSYNEQFF TRBV19 16
CASSYTGSSYNEQFF TRBV6-2/TRBV6-3 15
CASSPVGGALRYNQPQHF TRBV7-2 18
CASSSGGGSGYNEQFF TRBV5-4 16
CASSLAGVFTDTQYF TRBV2 15
CASSHSQGQGGNTGELFF TRBV28 18
CASSWTGSTDTQYF TRBV27 14
CATSDPVRSEAFF TRBV24-1 13
CASSLVGGRAYNEQFF TRBV5-1 16
CASSVAPISGNTIYF TRBV9 15
CASSPPAGENTEAFF TRBV18 15
CASSFRLAGVRDEQFF TRBV5-4 16
CASSLDTWTGKYYGYTF TRBV11-2 17
CASSRGTGMRTNQPQHF TRBV19 17
CASSYSEPTGDYGYTF TRBV6-5 16